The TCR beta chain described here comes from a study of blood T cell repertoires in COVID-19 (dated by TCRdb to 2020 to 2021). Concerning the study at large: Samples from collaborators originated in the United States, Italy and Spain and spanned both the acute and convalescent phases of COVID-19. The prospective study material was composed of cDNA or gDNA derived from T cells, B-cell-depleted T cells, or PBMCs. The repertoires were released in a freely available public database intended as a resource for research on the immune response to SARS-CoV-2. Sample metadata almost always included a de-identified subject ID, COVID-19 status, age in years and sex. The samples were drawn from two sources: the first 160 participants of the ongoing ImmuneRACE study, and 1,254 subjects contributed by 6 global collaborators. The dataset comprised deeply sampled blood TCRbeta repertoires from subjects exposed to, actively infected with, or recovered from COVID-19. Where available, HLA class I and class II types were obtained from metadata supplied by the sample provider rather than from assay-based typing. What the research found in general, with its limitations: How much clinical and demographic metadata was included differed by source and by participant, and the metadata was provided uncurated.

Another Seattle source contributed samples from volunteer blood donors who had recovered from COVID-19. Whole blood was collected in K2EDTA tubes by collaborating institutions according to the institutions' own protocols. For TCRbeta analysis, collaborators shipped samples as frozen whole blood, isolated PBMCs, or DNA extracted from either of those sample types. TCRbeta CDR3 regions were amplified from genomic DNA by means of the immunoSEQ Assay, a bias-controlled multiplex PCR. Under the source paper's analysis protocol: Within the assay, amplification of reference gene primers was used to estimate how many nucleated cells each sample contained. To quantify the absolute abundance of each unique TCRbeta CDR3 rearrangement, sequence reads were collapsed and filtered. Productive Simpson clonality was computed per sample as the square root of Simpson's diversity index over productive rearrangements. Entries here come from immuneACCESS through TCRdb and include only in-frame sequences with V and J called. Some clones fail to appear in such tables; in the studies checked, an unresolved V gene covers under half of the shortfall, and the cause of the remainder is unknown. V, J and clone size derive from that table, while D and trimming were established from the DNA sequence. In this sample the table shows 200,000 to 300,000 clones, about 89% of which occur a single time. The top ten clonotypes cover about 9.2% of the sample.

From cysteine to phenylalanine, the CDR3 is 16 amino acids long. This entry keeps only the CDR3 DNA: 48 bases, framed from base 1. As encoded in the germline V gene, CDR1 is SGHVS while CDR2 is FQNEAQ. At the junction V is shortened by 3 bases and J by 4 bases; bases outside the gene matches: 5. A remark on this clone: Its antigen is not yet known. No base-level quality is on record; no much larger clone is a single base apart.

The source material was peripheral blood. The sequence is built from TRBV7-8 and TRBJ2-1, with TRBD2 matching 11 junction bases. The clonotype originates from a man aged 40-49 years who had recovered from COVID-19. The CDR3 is CASSFEIAGGYNEQFF. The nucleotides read TGTGCCAGCAGCTTTGAAATAGCGGGAGGGTACAATGAGCAGTTCTTC.